The 13 T cell receptor beta chains listed next were all sequenced from one sample in a study of T cells in Graves' hyperthyroidism and ophthalmopathy (dated by TCRdb to the late 2010s). Receptors were amplified or captured by multiplex PCR. The listed sequencing device is Illumina HiSeq 2000. Amplification of TCR beta CDR3 regions was carried out from RNA transcripts. A first-round RT-PCR of the TCR CDR3 used the HTBI primer set with the Qiagen OneStep RT-PCR kit. TCRdb trimmed public reads at Q25 via fastp, called clones via MiXCR and kept in-frame beta chains. One record per CDR3 amino acid sequence lists the most common genes and DNA. Present in this sample are approximately 740,000 distinct CDR3 sequences, approximately 14% of which were seen just once. The ten largest clones capture more than 8.5% of the sample. Material: blood. These receptors all stem from a woman aged 18-30 years with Graves' hyperthyroidism.

V and J are TRBV29-1 and TRBJ2-5; 8 bases line up with TRBD1. This CDR3 is built from 14 residues. CDR1 and CDR2 (germline): SQVTM, ANQGSEA. V was pared by 4 bases and J by 5 bases, with 9 bases of the junction left unmatched. Here the CDR3 DNA reads TGCAGCGTTGGCTCAGGGGGCGGTACGGAGACCCAGTACTTC. This gives the protein CSVGSGGGTETQYF.

This rearrangement joins TRBV24-1 to TRBJ2-3; 13 bases are shared with TRBD2. This CDR3 spans 17 amino acids. Germline CDR1 reads KGHDR; CDR2 reads SFDVKD. V lost 5 bases and J lost 2; bases outside the gene matches: 6. The CDR3 bases are TGTGCCACCAGTGTCGGGACTAGCGGGACTAACACAGATACGCAGTATTTT. It encodes CATSVGTSGTNTDTQYF.

The chain links TRBV20-1 to TRBJ2-3; the D gene is possibly TRBD2 (6 bases). CDR1 is DFQATT and CDR2 is SNEGSKA in the germline V gene (reference sequence). The CDR3 runs 13 residues. In nucleotides, the CDR3 is TGCAGCGCAAGGAGGGAAAACACAGATACGCAGTATTTT. Amino acid sequence: CSARRENTDTQYF.

This clonotype appeared a few times. The chain uses TRBV12-3 or TRBV12-4 and TRBJ1-5, with TRBD1 matching over 12 bases. Trimming removed 5 bases from V and 2 bases from J; junction bases left unmatched: 7. CDR3 length: 17 residues. CDR3 sequence (DNA): TGTGCCAGCAGTACCGACCGGGACAGGGGGCGCAATCAGCCCCAGCATTTT. Residues: CASSTDRDRGRNQPQHF.

This rearrangement joins TRBV30 to TRBJ2-7; D not resolved. Trimming removed 1 base at V and 4 bases at J, with 20 bases between. Looked up from germline, CDR1 is GTSNPN and CDR2 is SVGIG (reference sequence). The CDR3 consists of 16 residues. CDR3 nucleotides: TGTGCCTGGAGTGGAACAGCGTTCAAAACCCGATACGAGCAGTACTTC. This sequence encodes CAWSGTAFKTRYEQYF.

This clonotype appeared many times. V usage is TRBV12-3 or TRBV12-4 and J usage is TRBJ2-5; the match to TRBD1 covers 7 bases. The CDR3 runs to 16 residues. The trim removed 5 bases at V and 2 bases at J, leaving 11 bases unmatched. For the CDR3, the DNA is TGTGCCAGCAGTGCTGTAACAGGGGTAGGACAAGAGACCCAGTACTTC. This sequence encodes CASSAVTGVGQETQYF.

The chain employs TRBV7-9 and TRBJ1-3, with 7 bases identical to TRBD1. After removal of 5 bases from V and 0 bases from J, the junction contained 7 bases not matched to a gene. CDR3 size: 16 residues. The V gene's germline CDR1 is SEHNR and CDR2 FQNEAQ (reference sequence). CDR3 loop: CASSPPGQYSGNTIYF. The CDR3 DNA reads TGTGCCAGCAGCCCCCCGGGACAGTACTCTGGAAACACCATATATTTT.

This rearrangement joins TRBV6-1 to TRBJ2-1; D might be TRBD1 or TRBD2, each matching 7 bases. CDR1 MNHNS and CDR2 SASEGT come from the germline V gene. The ends were cut back, 5 bases at V and 6 bases at J, with 14 bases in the middle. This CDR3 has 14 amino acids. CDR3 region: CASSPSGGGNEQFF. The CDR3 DNA follows: TGTGCCAGCAGTCCCTCAGGGGGGGGCAATGAGCAGTTCTTC.

In its sample, this clonotype was seen a few times. The V gene is TRBV2, the J gene TRBJ1-4; D is unresolved. V was pared by 6 bases and J by 0 bases, with 8 bases between. The CDR3 totals 14 residues. From germline, CDR1 is SNHLY and CDR2 FYNNEI. CDR3 sequence reads: CASRRESTNEKLFF. The CDR3 DNA follows: TGTGCCAGCAGAAGGGAGTCAACTAATGAAAAACTGTTTTTT.

The chain carries TRBV4-3 and TRBJ2-6; perhaps D is TRBD1 or TRBD2 (5 bases each). The ends were cut back, 1 base at V and 0 bases at J, with 19 bases in the middle. The CDR3 is 20 residues long. CDR1 is LGHNA and CDR2 is YSLEER in the germline V gene. The CDR3 loop reads CASSQVRKGRSSSGANVLTF. The CDR3 nucleotides are TGCGCCAGCAGCCAAGTACGTAAGGGACGGAGCTCCTCTGGGGCCAACGTCCTGACTTTC.

This clonotype was detected ten times or more. A junction boundary mismatches the germline segment, possibly from a read error. V usage is TRBV6-5 and J usage is TRBJ2-7, with D possibly matching TRBD2 (6 bases). CDR1 is MNHEY, CDR2 SVGAGI, per germline. The CDR3 spans 15 residues. The CDR3 DNA reads TGTGCCAGCAGTTACTCCGGGGGAGTGAACTACCAGCAGTACTTC. Residues: CASSYSGGVNYQQYF.

Ten or more counts support this clonotype. The J gene is TRBJ2-3, the V gene TRBV7-9; D not certain. Germline V CDR1 and CDR2: SEHNR, FQNEAQ (reference sequence). The CDR3 has 14 residues. Trimming took off 3 bases at V and 0 bases at J, with 7 bases between the two ends. The CDR3 region has the DNA TGTGCCAGCAGCTTGACACTTAGCACAGATACGCAGTATTTT. Its protein is CASSLTLSTDTQYF.

This clonotype was found many times. V and J are TRBV27 and TRBJ2-1; 7 bases are shared with TRBD2. V dropped 10 bases and J dropped 5; count of bases not matched to a gene: 14. Per the germline V gene, CDR1 is MNHEY and CDR2 is SMNVEV (reference sequence). There are 15 residues in the CDR3. Here the CDR3 DNA reads TGTGCCACCCGCCTCGGGCTAGCGGAAAACAATGAGCAGTTCTTC. This encodes CATRLGLAENNEQFF.